Below, one TCR beta chain is given with its context. This record comes from a study of blood T cell repertoires in COVID-19. The CDR3 covers 15 residues. CDR1 and CDR2 (germline): SGDLS, YYNGEE. The V and J ends lost 3 bases and 7 bases, in that order; junction bases with no gene match: 10. In the source study's methods: Amplified reference gene primers provided the basis for estimating nucleated cell counts. Data came from immunoSEQ multiplex PCR; TCRdb stores just in-frame clones and leaves some out. From that table come the V and J calls and clone size; the DNA was used to work out D and trimming. The table shows a few hundred thousand clones, with over 70% occurring only once.

This TCR came from a human donor in a cohort sampled during active COVID-19. Sequencing used peripheral blood. The rearrangement uses TRBV9 and TRBJ2-1; 7 bases are a match to TRBD1. The CDR3: CASSGKDRVRNEQFF. In DNA form, the CDR3 reads TGTGCCAGCAGCGGAAAAGACAGGGTACGGAATGAGCAGTTCTTC.